The entry below gives a single T cell receptor beta chain sequence along with its context. Its antigen is undetermined. This entry belongs to a study of cytomegalovirus exposure and HLA in healthy donors. The study ran its PCR with 60 Vbeta and 13 Jbeta primers. Repertoires were generated with immunoSEQ multiplex PCR, while TCRdb's copy carries only in-frame clones and drops some. The table has hundreds of thousands of clones, under 80% seen once; the top ten hold 2% to 2.5%. The CDR3 length is 15 residues. The ends lost 4 bases at V and 3 bases at J; junction bases unmatched: 8. CDR1 is MGHRA and CDR2 is YSYEKL in the germline V gene. Study-wide results and limits: A later analysis appeared to link common viral pathogens to several of the most significant clusters.

Donors in the study were healthy people who gave bone marrow. Sequencing input: PBMCs. The receptor was isolated from a female donor in good health and CMV-seronegative. V is TRBV4-1 and J is TRBJ2-7; 8 nucleotides align to TRBD1. The CDR3 region is CASSRYQGQGYEQYF. The CDR3 nucleotides read TGCGCCAGCAGCCGATATCAAGGACAGGGCTACGAGCAGTACTTC.